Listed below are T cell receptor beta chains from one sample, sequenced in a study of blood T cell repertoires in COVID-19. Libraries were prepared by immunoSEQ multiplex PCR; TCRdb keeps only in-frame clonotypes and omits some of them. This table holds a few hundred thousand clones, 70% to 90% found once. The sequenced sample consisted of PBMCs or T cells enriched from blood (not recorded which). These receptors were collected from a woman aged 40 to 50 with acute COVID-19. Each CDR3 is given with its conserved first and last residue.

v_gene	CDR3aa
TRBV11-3	CASSSALRQFF
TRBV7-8	CASSFGGGNEQFF
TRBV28	CASSLIRGQGDQPQHF
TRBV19	CASSSSGRGQETQYF
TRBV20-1	CSTLRDRGFYF
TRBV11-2	CASSATENPYEQYF
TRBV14	CASSQVQGYEQYF
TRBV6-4	CASSEEGGNYNEQFF
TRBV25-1	CASSEYTAMNTEAFF
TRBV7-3	CASSLTGTPRETQYF
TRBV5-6	CASSLASGSTDTQYF
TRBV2	CASSEAQGSEQFF
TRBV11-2	CASSLEGRASKGTQYF
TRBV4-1	CASSQEEGGSQPQHF
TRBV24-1	CATSGSRDSINQPQHF
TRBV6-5	CAVGDNYGYTF
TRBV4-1	CASSPRTSGSSYEQYF